This TCR beta chain was captured in a study of glioma-infiltrating T cells after dendritic cell vaccination. The PCR used 60 V beta and 13 J beta primers. The protocol was immunoSEQ multiplex PCR, while the TCRdb copy is restricted to in-frame clones and leaves out a portion. The sample has around 97,000 clones, more than 80% seen once. The CDR3 loop spans 15 amino acids. Germline CDR1 reads LGHNA; CDR2 reads YSLEER. V was cut by 0 bases and J by 9 bases, with 15 bases left in between. The sequences come from blood, collected before dendritic cell vaccination. This receptor was identified in a human donor with glioblastoma. V is TRBV4-3 and J is TRBJ2-1, with no clear D. Here the CDR3 reads CASSQDATPRGEQFF. CDR3 bases: TGCGCCAGCAGCCAAGATGCGACCCCCCGAGGTGAGCAGTTCTTC.